Shown below are 5 T cell receptor beta chains from a single sample sequenced in a study of graft-versus-host responses after intestinal transplantation. Clones were sequenced by immunoSEQ multiplex PCR, and TCRdb holds only the in-frame ones, with some missing. The sample yields under 90,000 clones, 91% seen once. What these receptors recognize is not known. Sequencing used unstimulated CD4+ T cells sorted from spleen or lymph node cells, obtained before transplant. All receptors come from a human donor who was the organ donor for an intestinal transplant.

This clone has a single count. This chain uses TRBV30 with TRBJ1-1, with D perhaps TRBD1 (6 bases). The CDR3 totals 14 residues. V lost 1 base and J lost 4, with 13 bases in between. Germline CDR1 reads GTSNPN; CDR2 reads SVGIG (reference sequence). The CDR3 protein is CAWSAQGRGTEAFF. DNA of the CDR3: TGTGCCTGGAGTGCCCAGGGCAGGGGCACTGAAGCTTTCTTT.

The chain carries TRBV11-2 and TRBJ1-1; TRBD1 matches 10 bases. J was trimmed by 1 base and V by 6 bases; bases with no gene match: 5. Germline lookup yields CDR1 SGHAT and CDR2 FQNNGV. The CDR3 runs to 15 residues. The CDR3 DNA follows: TGTGCCAGCAGTCGACAGGGGGCAGGGAACACTGAAGCTTTCTTT. The encoded protein is CASSRQGAGNTEAFF.

The chain is built from TRBV30 and TRBJ2-3; 7 nucleotides line up with TRBD2. This CDR3 contains 13 residues. Unmatched junction bases numbered 8, after V lost 0 bases and J lost 11 bases. Germline V lookup: CDR1 GTSNPN, CDR2 SVGIG (reference sequence). CDR3 sequence (DNA): TGTGCCTGGAGTGTACAGAGCGGGAATAAGCAGTATTTT. Translated, it gives CAWSVQSGNKQYF. Supplemented by reference TRBV30 and TRBJ2-3, the full variable domain reads SQTIHQWPATLVQPVGSPLSLECTVEGTSNPNLYWYRQAAGRGLQLLFYSVGIGQISSEVPQNLSASRPQDRQFILSSKKLLLSDSGFYLCAWSVQSGNKQYFGPGTRLTVL.

The chain couples TRBV10-3 to TRBJ1-3, with a possible D match to TRBD1 (6 bases). The V end lost 6 bases, the J end lost 1 base, and 28 bases lay between the germline ends. This CDR3 is built from 20 residues. Germline-derived CDR1 and CDR2 are ENHRY and SYGVKD. The CDR3 loop is CAISARTVSPLDQSGNTIYF. In DNA, the CDR3 is TGTGCCATCAGCGCCCGGACAGTTAGTCCGTTAGATCAGTCTGGAAACACCATATATTTT.

This chain links TRBV28 with TRBJ1-4; 7 nucleotides line up with TRBD1. The CDR3 runs 16 residues. Germline assignment: CDR1 MDHEN and CDR2 SYDVKM. J was trimmed by 7 bases and V by 1 base; bases with no gene match: 9. In DNA form, the CDR3 reads TGTGCCAGCAGTTTATTCAGAGGGGGCGTTGGTGAAAAACTGTTTTTT. Amino acid sequence: CASSLFRGGVGEKLFF. Looking up the rest from reference TRBV28 and TRBJ1-4 gives the full variable domain: DVKVTQSSRYLVKRTGEKVFLECVQDMDHENMFWYRQDPGLGLRLIYFSYDVKMKEKGDIPEGYSVSREKKERFSLILESASTNQTSMYLCASSLFRGGVGEKLFFGSGTQLSVL.